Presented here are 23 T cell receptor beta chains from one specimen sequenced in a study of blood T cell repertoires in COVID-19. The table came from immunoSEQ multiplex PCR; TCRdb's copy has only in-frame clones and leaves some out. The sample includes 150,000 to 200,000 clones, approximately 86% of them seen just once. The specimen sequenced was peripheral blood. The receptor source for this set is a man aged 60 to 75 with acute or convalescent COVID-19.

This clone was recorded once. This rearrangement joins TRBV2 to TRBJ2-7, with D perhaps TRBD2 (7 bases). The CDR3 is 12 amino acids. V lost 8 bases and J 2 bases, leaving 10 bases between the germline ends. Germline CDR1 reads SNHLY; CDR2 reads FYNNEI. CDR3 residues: CASGGDTYEQYF. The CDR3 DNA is TGTGCCAGCGGGGGGGACACCTACGAGCAGTACTTC.

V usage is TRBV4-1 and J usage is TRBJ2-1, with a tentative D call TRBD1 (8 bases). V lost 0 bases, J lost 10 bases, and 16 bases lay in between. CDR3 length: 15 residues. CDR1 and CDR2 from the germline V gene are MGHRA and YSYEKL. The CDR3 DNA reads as TGCGCCAGCAGCCAAGATTCACAGGGGGGGAGGGAGCAGTTCTTC. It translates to CASSQDSQGGREQFF.

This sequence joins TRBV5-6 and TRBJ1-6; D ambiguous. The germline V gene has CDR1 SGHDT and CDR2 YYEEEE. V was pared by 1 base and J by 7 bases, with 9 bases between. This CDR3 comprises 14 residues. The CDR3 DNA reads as TGTGCCAGCAGCTTGAATCAGTTAAATTCACCCCTCCACTTT. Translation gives CASSLNQLNSPLHF. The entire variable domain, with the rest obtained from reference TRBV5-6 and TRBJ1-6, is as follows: DAGVTQSPTHLIKTRGQQVTLRCSPKSGHDTVSWYQQALGQGPQFIFQYYEEEERQRGNFPDRFSGHQFPNYSSELNVNALLLGDSALYLCASSLNQLNSPLHFGNGTRLTVT.

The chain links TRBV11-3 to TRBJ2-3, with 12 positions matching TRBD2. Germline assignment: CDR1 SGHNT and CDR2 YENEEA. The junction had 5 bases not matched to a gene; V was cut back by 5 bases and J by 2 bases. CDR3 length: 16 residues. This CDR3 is CASSVGLAGPTDTQYF. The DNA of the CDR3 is TGTGCCAGCAGCGTCGGACTAGCGGGACCCACAGATACGCAGTATTTT.

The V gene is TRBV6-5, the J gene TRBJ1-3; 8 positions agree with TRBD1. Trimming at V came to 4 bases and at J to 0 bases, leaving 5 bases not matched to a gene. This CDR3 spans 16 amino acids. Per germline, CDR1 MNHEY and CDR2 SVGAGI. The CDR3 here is CASSSRTGISGNTIYF. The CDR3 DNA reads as TGTGCCAGCAGTTCTCGGACAGGGATCTCTGGAAACACCATATATTTT.

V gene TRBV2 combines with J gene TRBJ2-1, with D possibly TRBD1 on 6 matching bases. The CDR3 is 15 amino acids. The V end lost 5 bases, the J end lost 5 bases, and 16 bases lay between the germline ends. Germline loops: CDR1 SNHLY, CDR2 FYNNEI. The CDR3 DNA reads TGTGCCAGCAGTTACACAGGGTCATGGGACAATGAGCAGTTCTTC. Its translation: CASSYTGSWDNEQFF.

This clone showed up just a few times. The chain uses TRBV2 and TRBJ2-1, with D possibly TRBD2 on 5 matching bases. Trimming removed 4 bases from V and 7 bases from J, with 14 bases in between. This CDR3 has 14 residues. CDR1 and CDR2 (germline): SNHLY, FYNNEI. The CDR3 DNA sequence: TGTGCCAGCAGTGCGGCGGGCATTCAGAATGAGCAGTTCTTC. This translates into CASSAAGIQNEQFF.

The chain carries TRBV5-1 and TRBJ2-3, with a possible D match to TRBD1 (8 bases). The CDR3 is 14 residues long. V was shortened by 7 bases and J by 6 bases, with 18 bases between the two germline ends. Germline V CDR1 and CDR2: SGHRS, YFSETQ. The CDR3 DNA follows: TGCGCCAGCCCGACAGGGGAGGGACACGATACGCAGTATTTT. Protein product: CASPTGEGHDTQYF.

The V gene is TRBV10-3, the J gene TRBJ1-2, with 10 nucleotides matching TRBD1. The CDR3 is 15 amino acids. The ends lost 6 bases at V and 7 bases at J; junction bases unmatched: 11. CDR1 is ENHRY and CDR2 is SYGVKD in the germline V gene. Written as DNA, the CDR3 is TGTGCCATCAGAGAGACCGACCGGGACAGGGGTGGCTACACCTTC. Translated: CAIRETDRDRGGYTF.

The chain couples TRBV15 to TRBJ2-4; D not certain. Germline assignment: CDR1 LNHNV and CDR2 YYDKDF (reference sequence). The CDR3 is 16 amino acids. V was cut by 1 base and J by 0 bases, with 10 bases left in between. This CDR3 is CATSRGAKLAKNIQYF. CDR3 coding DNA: TGTGCCACCAGCAGAGGGGCGAAACTAGCCAAAAACATTCAGTACTTC. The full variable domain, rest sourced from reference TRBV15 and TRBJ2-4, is DAMVIQNPRYQVTQFGKPVTLSCSQTLNHNVMYWYQQKSSQAPKLLFHYYDKDFNNEADTPDNFQSRRPNTSFCFLDIRSPGLGDTAMYLCATSRGAKLAKNIQYFGAGTRLSVL.

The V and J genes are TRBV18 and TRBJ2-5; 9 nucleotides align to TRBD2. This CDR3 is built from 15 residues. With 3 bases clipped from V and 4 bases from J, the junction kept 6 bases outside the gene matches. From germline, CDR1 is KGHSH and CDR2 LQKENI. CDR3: CASSPYSGSRETQYF. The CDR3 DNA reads TGTGCCAGCTCACCTTATAGCGGGAGTCGAGAGACCCAGTACTTC.

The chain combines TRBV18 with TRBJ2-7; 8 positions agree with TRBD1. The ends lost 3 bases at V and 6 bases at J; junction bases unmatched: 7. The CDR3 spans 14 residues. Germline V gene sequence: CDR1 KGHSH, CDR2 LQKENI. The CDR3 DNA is TGTGCCAGCTCACCGATGTCAACAGGGGGCGAGCAGTACTTC. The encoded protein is CASSPMSTGGEQYF.

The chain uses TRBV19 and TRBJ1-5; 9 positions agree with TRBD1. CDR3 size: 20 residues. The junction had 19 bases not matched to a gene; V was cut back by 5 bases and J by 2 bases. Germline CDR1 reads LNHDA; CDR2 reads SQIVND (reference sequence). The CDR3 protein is CASSQKGKTGGTWGNQPQHF. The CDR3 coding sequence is TGTGCCAGTAGTCAAAAGGGGAAGACAGGGGGTACCTGGGGCAATCAGCCCCAGCATTTT.

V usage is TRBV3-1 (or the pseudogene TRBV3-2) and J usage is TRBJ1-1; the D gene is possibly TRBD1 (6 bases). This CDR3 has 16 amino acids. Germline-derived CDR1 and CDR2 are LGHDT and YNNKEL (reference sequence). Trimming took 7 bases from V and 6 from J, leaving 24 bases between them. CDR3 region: CASKPGGAGGSAEAFF. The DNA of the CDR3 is TGTGCCAGCAAACCTGGGGGGGCTGGGGGATCGGCTGAAGCTTTCTTT.

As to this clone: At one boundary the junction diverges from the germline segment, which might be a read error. The CDR3 sequence: CASARDEGLAIFDLIF. The CDR3, as DNA: TGTGCCAGCGCCCGGGACGAGGGACTAGCGATCTTTGACCTGATCTTC. The chain links TRBV27 to TRBJ2-1; 10 nucleotides match TRBD2. CDR1 MNHEY and CDR2 SMNVEV come from the germline V gene (reference sequence). This CDR3 spans 16 amino acids.

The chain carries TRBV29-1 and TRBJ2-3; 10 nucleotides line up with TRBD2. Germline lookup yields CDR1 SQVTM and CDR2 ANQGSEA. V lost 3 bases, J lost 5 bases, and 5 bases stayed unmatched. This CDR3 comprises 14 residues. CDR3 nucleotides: TGCAGCGTTGATAAAGCGGGAGGGAAAGATACGCAGTATTTT. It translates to CSVDKAGGKDTQYF.

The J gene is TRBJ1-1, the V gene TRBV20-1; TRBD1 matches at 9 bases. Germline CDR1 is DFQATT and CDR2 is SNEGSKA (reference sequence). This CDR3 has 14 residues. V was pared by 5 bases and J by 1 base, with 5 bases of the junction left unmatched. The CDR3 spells CSARGQGSNTEAFF. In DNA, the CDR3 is TGCAGTGCTCGTGGACAGGGGTCGAACACTGAAGCTTTCTTT.

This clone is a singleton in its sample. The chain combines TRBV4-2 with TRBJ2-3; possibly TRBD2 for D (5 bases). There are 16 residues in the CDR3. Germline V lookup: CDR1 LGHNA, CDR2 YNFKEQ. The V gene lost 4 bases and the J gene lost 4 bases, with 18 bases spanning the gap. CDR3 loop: CASSLKTLAAADTQYF. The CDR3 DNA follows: TGTGCCAGCAGCCTAAAAACCCTAGCCGCGGCAGATACGCAGTATTTT.

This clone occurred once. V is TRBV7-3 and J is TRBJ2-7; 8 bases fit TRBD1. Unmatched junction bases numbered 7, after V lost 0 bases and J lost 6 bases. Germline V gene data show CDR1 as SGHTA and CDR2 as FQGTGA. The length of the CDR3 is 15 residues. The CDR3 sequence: CASSLTGTGLGEQYF. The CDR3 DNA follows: TGTGCCAGCAGCTTAACGGGGACAGGTTTGGGCGAGCAGTACTTC.

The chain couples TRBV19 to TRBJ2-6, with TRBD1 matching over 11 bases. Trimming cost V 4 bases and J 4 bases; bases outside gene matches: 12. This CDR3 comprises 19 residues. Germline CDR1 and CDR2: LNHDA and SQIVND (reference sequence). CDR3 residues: CASSRGTGGSLAGANVLTF. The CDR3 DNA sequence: TGTGCCAGTAGTAGAGGGACAGGGGGATCTCTGGCCGGGGCCAACGTCCTGACTTTC.

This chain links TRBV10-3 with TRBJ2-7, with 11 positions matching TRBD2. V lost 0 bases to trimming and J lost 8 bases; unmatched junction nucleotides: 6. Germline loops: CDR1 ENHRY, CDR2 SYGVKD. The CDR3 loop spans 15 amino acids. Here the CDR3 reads CAISESVLAGVKQYF. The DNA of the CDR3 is TGTGCCATCAGTGAGTCCGTACTAGCGGGAGTAAAGCAGTACTTC.

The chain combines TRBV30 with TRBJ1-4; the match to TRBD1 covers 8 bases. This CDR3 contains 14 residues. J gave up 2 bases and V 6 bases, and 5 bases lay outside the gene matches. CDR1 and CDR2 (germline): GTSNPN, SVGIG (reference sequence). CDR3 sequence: CACSTGATNEKLFF. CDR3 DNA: TGTGCCTGTTCGACAGGGGCGACTAATGAAAAACTGTTTTTT.

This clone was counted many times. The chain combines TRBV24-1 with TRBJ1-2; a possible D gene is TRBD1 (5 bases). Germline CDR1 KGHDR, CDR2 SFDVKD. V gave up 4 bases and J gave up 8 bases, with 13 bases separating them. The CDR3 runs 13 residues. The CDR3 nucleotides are TGTGCCACCAGTGACCAGGGTCTCGGCGGCTACACCTTC. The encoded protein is CATSDQGLGGYTF.